This TCR beta chain emerged from a study of OX40 agonist ivuxolimab in advanced cancers. The protocol was immunoSEQ multiplex PCR, while the TCRdb copy is restricted to in-frame clones and leaves out a portion. The sample records about 55,000 clones, 65% to 80% being singletons. The J segment lost 5 bases and the V segment lost 0 bases, leaving 9 bases of the junction unmatched. This CDR3 region has 17 residues. Germline V lookup: CDR1 SGHRS, CDR2 YFSETQ. V is TRBV5-1 and J is TRBJ1-4; 8 bases match TRBD1. Sequenced material: CD4+ or CD8+ T cells sorted from blood, taken in a trial of the OX40 agonist ivuxolimab. The receptor's source is an adult with an advanced solid tumor such as melanoma, head and neck, liver or kidney cancer. CDR3 sequence reads: CASSLGTGLSWNEKLFF. CDR3 in DNA: TGCGCCAGCAGCTTGGGGACAGGGCTGAGTTGGAATGAAAAACTGTTTTTT. The variable domain in full, with the rest retrieved from reference TRBV5-1 and TRBJ1-4, is KAGVTQTPRYLIKTRGQQVTLSCSPISGHRSVSWYQQTPGQGLQFLFEYFSETQRNKGNFPGRFSGRQFSNSRSEMNVSTLELGDSALYLCASSLGTGLSWNEKLFFGSGTQLSVL.